One sample yielded the 27 T cell receptor beta chains listed below, sequenced in a study of blood T cell repertoires in COVID-19. Sequenced by immunoSEQ multiplex PCR; TCRdb stores in-frame clones only, minus some. The sample includes 52,000 or so clones, less than 95% of them seen just once. The sequencing sample was made of peripheral blood. The receptors stem from a human donor in a cohort sampled during active COVID-19.

The rearrangement joins TRBV7-3 to TRBJ1-1; D is undetermined. Per germline, CDR1 SGHTA and CDR2 FQGTGA. CDR3 length: 15 residues. Trimming took off 6 bases at V and 5 bases at J, with 19 bases between the two ends. Written as DNA, the CDR3 is TGTGCCAGCAGTCGATCCCCGGGTCCATGGACTGAAGCTTTCTTT. It yields the protein CASSRSPGPWTEAFF.

This chain connects TRBV27 to TRBJ1-5, with TRBD1 as a possible D gene (6 bases). Germline V CDR1 and CDR2: MNHEY, SMNVEV (reference sequence). Between the trimmed V and J ends, which lost 5 bases and 6 bases, there was a span of 14 bases. The CDR3 runs to 14 residues. In DNA, the CDR3 is TGTGCCAGCAGTGCACAGGGTAGGGCTCAGCCCCAGCATTTT. Protein: CASSAQGRAQPQHF.

V usage is TRBV27 and J usage is TRBJ2-3; possibly TRBD2 for D (5 bases). This CDR3 contains 13 residues. V shed 7 bases and J shed 6 bases, with 14 bases lying between them. The germline V gene has CDR1 MNHEY and CDR2 SMNVEV (reference sequence). The CDR3 sequence: CASTKMGGDTQYF. In DNA, the CDR3 is TGTGCCAGCACCAAAATGGGCGGGGATACGCAGTATTTT.

This clone was observed a few times. The chain carries TRBV30 and TRBJ2-1; 16 nucleotides align to TRBD2. CDR3 length: 20 amino acids. Trimming removed 0 bases from V and 10 bases from J; junction bases left unmatched: 18. Germline loops: CDR1 GTSNPN, CDR2 SVGIG (reference sequence). CDR3 DNA sequence: TGTGCCTGGAGTGTACCGCGGCCCCCGGGACTAGCGGGAGGGCCTGGCGAGCAGTTCTTC. Translating gives CAWSVPRPPGLAGGPGEQFF.

The chain couples TRBV19 to TRBJ2-7; 7 bases are a match to TRBD2. Trimming cost V 6 bases and J 0 bases; bases outside gene matches: 8. The CDR3 is 15 residues long. Germline CDR1 reads LNHDA; CDR2 reads SQIVND (reference sequence). The CDR3 loop reads CASRSTSVSSYEQYF. DNA for the CDR3: TGTGCCAGTAGATCAACTAGCGTCAGCTCCTACGAGCAGTACTTC. The full variable domain, its missing parts supplied by reference TRBV19 and TRBJ2-7, is DGGITQSPKYLFRKEGQNVTLSCEQNLNHDAMYWYRQDPGQGLRLIYYSQIVNDFQKGDIAEGYSVSREKKESFPLTVTSAQKNPTAFYLCASRSTSVSSYEQYFGPGTRLTVT.

The V gene is TRBV6-2 or TRBV6-3, the J gene TRBJ2-3; 11 bases match TRBD2. CDR3 length: 16 amino acids. CDR1 and CDR2 from the germline V gene are MNHEY and SVGEGT. The J segment lost 2 bases and the V segment lost 4 bases, leaving 5 bases of the junction unmatched. CDR3 DNA: TGTGCCAGCAGTTTCGGACTAGCGGGTCCCACAGATACGCAGTATTTT. Translated, it gives CASSFGLAGPTDTQYF.

The chain employs TRBV7-3 and TRBJ2-7, with 9 bases matching TRBD1. This CDR3 has 15 amino acids. V was pared by 4 bases and J by 5 bases, with 9 bases of the junction left unmatched. Germline lookup yields CDR1 SGHTA and CDR2 FQGTGA. This chain's CDR3 is CASSSPGTGTNEQYF. The CDR3 region has the DNA TGTGCCAGCAGCTCCCCCGGGACAGGGACCAACGAGCAGTACTTC.

The CDR3 protein is CASSYPTRDREDQPQHF. The CDR3 DNA reads as TGTGCCAGCAGCTACCCAACCCGGGACAGGGAAGATCAGCCCCAGCATTTT. J is TRBJ1-5 and V is TRBV11-2; 9 nucleotides agree with TRBD1. This CDR3 region has 17 residues. Germline values: CDR1 SGHAT, CDR2 FQNNGV. Trimming removed 4 bases from V and 5 bases from J; junction bases left unmatched: 12.

This chain links TRBV2 with TRBJ2-2; 10 bases fit TRBD1. The V gene end was trimmed by 6 bases and the J gene end by 2 bases; junction bases not matched to a gene: 3. The CDR3 is 15 amino acids. Germline V gives CDR1 SNHLY, CDR2 FYNNEI. The CDR3 region is CASRGQGINTGELFF. In DNA form, the CDR3 reads TGTGCCAGCAGGGGACAGGGGATCAACACCGGGGAGCTGTTTTTT.

The DNA of the CDR3 is TGTGCCAGCTCTGTGGGGGGCGAGCAGTACTTC. This translates into CASSVGGEQYF. The chain combines TRBV27 with TRBJ2-7, with a possible D match to TRBD2 (6 bases). This CDR3 contains 11 residues. With 8 bases removed from V and 6 bases from J, the gap between germline ends came to 11 bases. CDR1 MNHEY and CDR2 SMNVEV come from the germline V gene (reference sequence).

The V gene is TRBV30, the J gene TRBJ2-7, with 8 bases aligning to TRBD1. Per the germline V gene, CDR1 is GTSNPN and CDR2 is SVGIG (reference sequence). V trimming: 8 bases; J trimming: 2 bases; junction bases outside the gene matches: 5. The CDR3 loop spans 12 amino acids. CDR3 protein: CAGGTGPYEQYF. The CDR3 DNA sequence: TGTGCCGGTGGGACAGGTCCCTACGAGCAGTACTTC.

This clone was seen a single time. The chain combines TRBV6-5 with TRBJ2-3; TRBD2 aligns across 10 bases. The CDR3 runs to 15 residues. With V trimmed by 6 bases and J by 2 bases, 5 bases remained unmatched. Germline V gene lookup returns CDR1 MNHEY and CDR2 SVGAGI. As DNA, the CDR3 is TGTGCCAGCAGCGTGACTAGCGGGTCCACAGATACGCAGTATTTT. Encoded protein: CASSVTSGSTDTQYF.

The chain is built from TRBV19 and TRBJ2-1; 7 positions agree with TRBD2. Germline V gene lookup returns CDR1 LNHDA and CDR2 SQIVND (reference sequence). The CDR3 has 15 amino acids. The V segment lost 5 bases and the J segment 4 bases; nucleotides outside the gene matches: 8. CDR3 in DNA: TGTGCCAGTAGTTCTAGCGGAACCTCTTACAATGAGCAGTTCTTC. It codes for CASSSSGTSYNEQFF.

Only one count was recorded for this clone. V gene TRBV19 combines with J gene TRBJ1-5; 7 bases align to TRBD1. Germline values: CDR1 LNHDA, CDR2 SQIVND (reference sequence). The CDR3 length is 20 residues. With 3 bases clipped from V and 2 bases from J, the junction kept 19 bases outside the gene matches. The CDR3 loop is CASSIRTGETVLFGNQPQHF. Written as DNA, the CDR3 is TGTGCCAGTAGTATTAGGACAGGCGAAACAGTTCTGTTTGGCAATCAGCCCCAGCATTTT.

This sequence joins TRBV24-1 and TRBJ2-7, with D perhaps matching TRBD1 (6 bases). CDR1 and CDR2 from the germline V gene are KGHDR and SFDVKD. V shed 9 bases and J shed 6 bases, with 20 bases lying between them. The CDR3 is made up of 14 amino acids. The CDR3 is CATAATGTSGEQYF. In nucleotides, the CDR3 is TGTGCCACCGCGGCTACAGGGACCTCCGGCGAGCAGTACTTC.

The chain employs TRBV5-4 and TRBJ2-1; no clear D gene. Per the germline V gene, CDR1 is SGHNT and CDR2 is YYREEE (reference sequence). The CDR3 covers 15 residues. V was pared by 4 bases and J by 2 bases, with 13 bases between. The CDR3 DNA reads as TGTGCCAGCAGCCCCGGGTCCAAAACCTACAATGAGCAGTTCTTC. This sequence encodes CASSPGSKTYNEQFF.

Points on this clone: A junction end diverges from the germline sequence, so it may reflect a read error. The chain combines TRBV18 with TRBJ2-3; D gene ambiguous. The CDR3 is 16 residues long. Per the germline V gene, CDR1 is KGHSH and CDR2 is LQKENI. CDR3 amino acids: CASSPSALGRTDTQYF. The DNA of the CDR3 is TGTGCCAGCTCACCGTCGGCCCTGGGCCGCACCGATACGCAGTATTTT.

V usage is TRBV27 and J usage is TRBJ2-3; TRBD2 aligns across 8 bases. Looked up from germline, CDR1 is MNHEY and CDR2 is SMNVEV (reference sequence). Trimming cost V 2 bases and J 5 bases; bases outside gene matches: 0. CDR3 size: 13 residues. CDR3 in amino acids: CASSLLAGDTQYF. CDR3 nucleotide sequence: TGTGCCAGCAGTTTACTAGCGGGAGATACGCAGTATTTT.

This chain links TRBV5-4 with TRBJ2-1; a possible D gene is TRBD2 (5 bases). Germline V lookup: CDR1 SGHNT, CDR2 YYREEE (reference sequence). This CDR3 spans 16 amino acids. Trimming took 1 base from V and 8 from J, leaving 19 bases between them. CDR3 sequence reads: CASSLYLSGTADEQFF. The DNA of the CDR3 is TGTGCCAGCAGCTTGTATTTGAGCGGAACAGCGGATGAGCAGTTCTTC.

V and J are TRBV18 and TRBJ1-1, with D unresolved. Per the germline V gene, CDR1 is KGHSH and CDR2 is LQKENI. The CDR3 has 15 residues. V lost 0 bases and J lost 4, with 12 bases in between. In DNA form, the CDR3 reads TGTGCCAGCTCACCACCGACTGTCCGAGGCACTGAAGCTTTCTTT. As protein: CASSPPTVRGTEAFF.

The V and J genes are TRBV7-9 and TRBJ2-1; 8 bases align to TRBD2. Germline V gene sequence: CDR1 SEHNR, CDR2 FQNEAQ (reference sequence). The CDR3 is made up of 16 amino acids. With 5 bases clipped from V and 6 bases from J, the junction kept 12 bases outside the gene matches. This chain's CDR3 is CASSGLLAGHVNEQFF. Written as DNA, the CDR3 is TGTGCCAGCAGCGGGCTTTTAGCGGGACACGTCAATGAGCAGTTCTTC.

The chain carries TRBV2 and TRBJ2-1; TRBD2 matches at 7 bases. CDR1 and CDR2 (germline): SNHLY, FYNNEI. The junction had 14 bases not matched to a gene; V was cut back by 10 bases and J by 8 bases. This CDR3 region has 14 residues. The CDR3 bases are TGTGCCACCCAAGGGCTAGCGGTTCGTGATGAGCAGTTCTTC. As protein: CATQGLAVRDEQFF.

The chain carries TRBV27 and TRBJ1-4; the match to TRBD1 covers 10 bases. The CDR3 runs to 14 residues. CDR1 is MNHEY and CDR2 is SMNVEV in the germline V gene (reference sequence). Trimming at V came to 6 bases and at J to 6 bases, leaving 4 bases not matched to a gene. The CDR3 DNA reads as TGTGCCAGCAGGCGACAGGGGGCTGATGAAAAACTGTTTTTT. It encodes CASRRQGADEKLFF. Filled out from reference TRBV27 and TRBJ1-4, the complete variable domain reads EAQVTQNPRYLITVTGKKLTVTCSQNMNHEYMSWYRQDPGLGLRQIYYSMNVEVTDKGDVPEGYKVSRKEKRNFPLILESPSPNQTSLYFCASRRQGADEKLFFGSGTQLSVL.

The V call is TRBV28, the J call TRBJ2-7; D unclear. With 5 bases removed from V and 0 bases from J, the gap between germline ends came to 17 bases. The CDR3 is made up of 16 amino acids. Germline CDR1 MDHEN, CDR2 SYDVKM. As DNA, the CDR3 is TGTGCCAGCAGTCCCCGAGCAGGAACAAGCTCCTACGAGCAGTACTTC. It specifies CASSPRAGTSSYEQYF.

V and J are TRBV5-1 and TRBJ1-6, with D uncertain. The V gene's germline CDR1 is SGHRS and CDR2 YFSETQ. V lost 4 bases, J lost 7 bases, and 9 bases lay in between. CDR3 length equals 13 residues. As DNA, the CDR3 is TGCGCCAGCAGCCCCACTCGGAATTCACCCCTCCACTTT. It codes for CASSPTRNSPLHF.

This chain connects TRBV9 to TRBJ1-1; TRBD1 might be the D (5 bases). Germline-derived CDR1 and CDR2 are SGDLS and YYNGEE. Trimming removed 2 bases at V and 4 bases at J, with 6 bases between. The CDR3 has 12 amino acids. The CDR3 reads CASSVQGTEAFF. The CDR3 region has the DNA TGTGCCAGCAGCGTCCAGGGCACTGAAGCTTTCTTT.

V is TRBV27 and J is TRBJ1-3; 8 nucleotides line up with TRBD1. The CDR3 is 19 residues long. Germline lookup yields CDR1 MNHEY and CDR2 SMNVEV (reference sequence). With 5 bases clipped from V and 0 bases from J, the junction kept 15 bases outside the gene matches. CDR3 nucleotides: TGTGCCAGCAGTCTAACTTCGAGACAGGGGACCTCCTCTGGAAACACCATATATTTT. Protein product: CASSLTSRQGTSSGNTIYF.